This T cell receptor beta chain is from a study of STAT5B mutations in CD4+ large granular lymphocyte leukemia. Between the trimmed V and J ends, which lost 0 bases and 1 base, there was a span of 13 bases. Looked up from germline, CDR1 is SGHRS and CDR2 is YFSETQ. This CDR3 spans 16 amino acids. Only one count was recorded for this clone. The method was immunoSEQ multiplex PCR; TCRdb's version includes in-frame clones alone and lacks a portion of them. The data show roughly 48,000 clones, roughly 70% seen once. This sequence joins TRBV5-1 and TRBJ2-5; D is uncertain. This clonotype originated in a human donor in good health. Sequencing was performed on CD4+ T cells from blood buffy coats. The CDR3 DNA reads TGCGCCAGCAGCTTGGGAGGCGCTGGGTTCCAAGAGACCCAGTACTTC. Residues: CASSLGGAGFQETQYF.